What follows are 15 T cell receptor beta chains derived from one specimen sequenced in a study of blood T cell repertoires in COVID-19. Sequencing used immunoSEQ multiplex PCR; TCRdb keeps in-frame clones, though not all of them. The data hold more than 90,000 clones, with over 75% observed a single time. The specimen sequenced was peripheral blood. The receptors derive from a woman aged 25 to 45 with acute or convalescent COVID-19.

The chain joins TRBV6-5 to TRBJ2-2, with D possibly being TRBD1 (6 bases). Looked up from germline, CDR1 is MNHEY and CDR2 is SVGAGI. V was trimmed by 7 bases and J by 4 bases, leaving 13 bases between them. The CDR3 is 14 amino acids. The CDR3 loop is CASIGQILTGELFF. In DNA, the CDR3 is TGTGCCAGCATAGGACAGATCCTCACCGGGGAGCTGTTTTTT.

The DNA of the CDR3 is TGCGCCAGCAGCTTGATCGGTCCCAGGGGGATCACTGAAGCTTTCTTT. This sequence encodes CASSLIGPRGITEAFF. This rearrangement joins TRBV5-1 to TRBJ1-1; 7 bases agree with TRBD1. There are 16 residues in the CDR3. V shed 1 base, J shed 4 bases, and the junction held 10 bases outside the gene matches. Germline V CDR1 and CDR2: SGHRS, YFSETQ.

This clone was counted once. The V and J genes are TRBV24-1 and TRBJ1-5; maybe TRBD1 (6 bases). There are 17 residues in the CDR3. CDR1 and CDR2 (germline): KGHDR, SFDVKD. Deletions cut 3 bases from V and 3 bases from J, with 17 bases between. This chain's CDR3 is CATSDASPGHLNQPQHF. The CDR3 nucleotides are TGTGCCACCAGTGATGCATCCCCGGGACACCTCAATCAGCCCCAGCATTTT.

The genes are TRBV6-5 and TRBJ1-2, with D possibly TRBD1 on 6 matching bases. V shed 6 bases and J shed 12 bases, with 17 bases lying between them. The CDR3 totals 12 residues. Germline V gene lookup returns CDR1 MNHEY and CDR2 SVGAGI. The DNA of the CDR3 is TGTGCCAGCAGGACCCCAGGGGCCGGGGACACCTTC. It translates to CASRTPGAGDTF.

The V gene is TRBV3-1 (or the pseudogene TRBV3-2), the J gene TRBJ1-1, with 8 bases aligning to TRBD1. The CDR3 has 15 amino acids. J lost 10 bases, V lost 2 bases, and 12 bases had no gene match. Germline CDR1 LGHDT, CDR2 YNNKEL (reference sequence). In DNA, the CDR3 is TGTGCCAGCAGCCAAAAAGAGGGACAGGCGACGGGAGCTTTCTTT. Its protein is CASSQKEGQATGAFF.

CDR3 protein: CASSTRGTANEKLFF. CDR3 DNA sequence: TGTGCCAGCAGCACCCGGGGGACGGCAAATGAAAAACTGTTTTTT. The chain employs TRBV9 and TRBJ1-4; D possibly corresponds to TRBD1 (5 bases). CDR3 length equals 15 residues. Trimming removed 4 bases from V and 5 bases from J, with 15 bases in between. CDR1 and CDR2 (germline): SGDLS, YYNGEE.

V is TRBV7-9 and J is TRBJ1-2; D unresolved. CDR3 length: 15 residues. V was trimmed by 2 bases and J by 4 bases, leaving 14 bases between them. Germline lookup yields CDR1 SEHNR and CDR2 FQNEAQ (reference sequence). This chain's CDR3 is CASSLLDDSGYGYTF. CDR3 DNA: TGTGCCAGCAGCTTACTTGACGACTCGGGCTATGGCTACACCTTC. Based on the CDR3 plus reference TRBV7-9 and TRBJ1-2, the full variable domain is DTGVSQNPRHKITKRGQNVTFRCDPISEHNRLYWYRQTLGQGPEFLTYFQNEAQLEKSRLLSDRFSAERPKGSFSTLEIQRTEQGDSAMYLCASSLLDDSGYGYTFGSGTRLTVV.

This clone was found once. This chain joins TRBV18 and TRBJ1-2; tentative D call: TRBD1 (5 bases). Germline CDR1 and CDR2: KGHSH and LQKENI. Trimming stripped 0 bases from V and 5 bases from J, with 10 bases between. The CDR3 has 14 amino acids. In DNA, the CDR3 is TGTGCCAGCTCACCACCGGACGGGGGGTATGGCTACACCTTC. Translating it yields CASSPPDGGYGYTF.

This clone was recorded only once. The V and J genes are TRBV2 and TRBJ2-2, with 10 bases lining up with TRBD2. This CDR3 is 16 amino acids long. V dropped 6 bases and J dropped 2; count of bases not matched to a gene: 6. CDR1 and CDR2 (germline): SNHLY, FYNNEI. CDR3 DNA sequence: TGTGCCAGCAGGTCGGGACTAGCGAGCAACACCGGGGAGCTGTTTTTT. Protein product: CASRSGLASNTGELFF.

This chain uses TRBV29-1 with TRBJ2-1, with D unclear. The CDR3 is made up of 12 amino acids. CDR1 and CDR2 (germline): SQVTM, ANQGSEA. Trimming shortened V by 4 bases and J by 5 bases, and 9 bases separated the two germline ends. The CDR3: CSVAPGDNEQFF. The CDR3 coding sequence is TGCAGCGTTGCCCCCGGAGACAATGAGCAGTTCTTC.

The chain uses TRBV12-5 and TRBJ1-5, with TRBD1 matching 8 bases. V gave up 6 bases and J gave up 4 bases; unmatched junction bases: 8. The germline CDR1 and CDR2 sequences are LGHNT and FRNRAP. The CDR3 spans 15 residues. Here the CDR3 DNA reads TGTGCTAGTGGCCGGGACAGGTCGGTGAATCAGCCCCAGCATTTT. Translation: CASGRDRSVNQPQHF. The full variable domain, with the rest looked up from reference TRBV12-5 and TRBJ1-5, is DARVTQTPRHKVTEMGQEVTMRCQPILGHNTVFWYRQTMMQGLELLAYFRNRAPLDDSGMPKDRFSAEMPDATLATLKIQPSEPRDSAVYFCASGRDRSVNQPQHFGDGTRLSIL.

This chain links TRBV28 with TRBJ1-3; 9 bases match TRBD1. The CDR3 sequence is 13 residues long. V lost 6 bases and J lost 5; bases outside the gene matches: 2. Germline loops: CDR1 MDHEN, CDR2 SYDVKM. The CDR3 sequence: CASRGTGRNTIYF. The CDR3 bases are TGTGCCAGCAGGGGGACAGGGAGAAACACCATATATTTT.

The chain carries TRBV2 and TRBJ2-1; TRBD2 matches 8 bases. The CDR3 length is 15 residues. Germline V gives CDR1 SNHLY, CDR2 FYNNEI. After removal of 3 bases from V and 10 bases from J, the junction contained 11 bases not matched to a gene. The DNA for the CDR3 is TGTGCCAGCAGTGACATTGAACTAGCGGTCCAGGAGCAGTTCTTC. Its protein product is CASSDIELAVQEQFF. Together with reference TRBV2 and TRBJ2-1, the CDR3 gives the full variable domain: EPEVTQTPSHQVTQMGQEVILRCVPISNHLYFYWYRQILGQKVEFLVSFYNNEISEKSEIFDDQFSVERPDGSNFTLKIRSTKLEDSAMYFCASSDIELAVQEQFFGPGTRLTVL.

This clone has just one count. CDR3 loop: CASRTRSNQPQHF. The DNA of the CDR3 is TGTGCCAGCAGGACACGTAGCAATCAGCCCCAGCATTTT. The chain uses TRBV28 and TRBJ1-5; D uncertain. The CDR3 is 13 residues long. Per the germline V gene, CDR1 is MDHEN and CDR2 is SYDVKM. Trimming pared 6 bases from V and 0 bases from J, leaving 6 bases between.

The chain is built from TRBV6-5 and TRBJ1-4; possible D gene TRBD1, 5 bases. The CDR3 covers 14 residues. Trimming shortened V by 6 bases and J by 7 bases, and 15 bases separated the two germline ends. The V gene's germline CDR1 is MNHEY and CDR2 SVGAGI. CDR3 region: CASRTQGRGEKLFF. The CDR3 DNA follows: TGTGCCAGCAGAACTCAGGGAAGAGGTGAAAAACTGTTTTTT.